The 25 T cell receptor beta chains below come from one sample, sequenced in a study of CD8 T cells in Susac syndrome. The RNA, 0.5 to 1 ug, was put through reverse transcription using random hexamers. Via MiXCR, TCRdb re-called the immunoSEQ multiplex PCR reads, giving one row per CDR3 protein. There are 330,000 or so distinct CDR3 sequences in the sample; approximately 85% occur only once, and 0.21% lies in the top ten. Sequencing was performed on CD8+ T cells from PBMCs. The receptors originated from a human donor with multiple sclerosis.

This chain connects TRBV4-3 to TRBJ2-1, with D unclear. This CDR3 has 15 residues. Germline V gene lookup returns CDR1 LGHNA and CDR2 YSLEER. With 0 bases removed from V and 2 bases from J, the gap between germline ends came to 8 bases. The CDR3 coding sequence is TGCGCCAGCAGCCAAGATCGAATGACCTACAATGAGCAGTTCTTC. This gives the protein CASSQDRMTYNEQFF.

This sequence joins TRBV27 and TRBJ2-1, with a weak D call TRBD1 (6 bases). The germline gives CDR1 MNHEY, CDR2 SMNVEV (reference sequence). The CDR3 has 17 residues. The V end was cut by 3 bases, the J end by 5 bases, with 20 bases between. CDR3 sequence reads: CASSFIHGGPTNNEQFF. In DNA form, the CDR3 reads TGTGCCAGCAGTTTTATCCATGGGGGCCCCACAAACAATGAGCAGTTCTTC.

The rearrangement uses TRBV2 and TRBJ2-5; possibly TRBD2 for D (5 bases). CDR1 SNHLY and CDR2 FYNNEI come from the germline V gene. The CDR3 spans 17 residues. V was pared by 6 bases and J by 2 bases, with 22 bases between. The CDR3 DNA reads TGTGCCAGCAGCGGGAACAGCCTAACGTTTGGGCAAGAGACCCAGTACTTC. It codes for CASSGNSLTFGQETQYF.

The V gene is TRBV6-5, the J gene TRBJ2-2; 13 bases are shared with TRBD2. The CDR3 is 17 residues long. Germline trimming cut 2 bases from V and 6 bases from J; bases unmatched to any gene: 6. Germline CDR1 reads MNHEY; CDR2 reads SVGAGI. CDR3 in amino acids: CASSYTSGRAISGELFF. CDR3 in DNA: TGTGCCAGCAGTTACACTAGCGGGAGGGCGATCTCCGGGGAGCTGTTTTTT.

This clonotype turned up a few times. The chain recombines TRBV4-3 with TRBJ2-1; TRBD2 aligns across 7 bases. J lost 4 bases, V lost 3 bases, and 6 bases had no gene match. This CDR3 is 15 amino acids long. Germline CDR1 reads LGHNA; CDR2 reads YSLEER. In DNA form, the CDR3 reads TGCGCCAGCAGCCACGGTACTAGCGAATACAATGAGCAGTTCTTC. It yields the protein CASSHGTSEYNEQFF.

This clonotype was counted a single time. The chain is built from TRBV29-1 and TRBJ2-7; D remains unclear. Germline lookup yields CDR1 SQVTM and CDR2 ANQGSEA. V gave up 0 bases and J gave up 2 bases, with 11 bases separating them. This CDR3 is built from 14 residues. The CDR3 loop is CSVEDRGGTYEQYF. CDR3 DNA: TGCAGCGTTGAAGATCGAGGCGGTACCTACGAGCAGTACTTC.

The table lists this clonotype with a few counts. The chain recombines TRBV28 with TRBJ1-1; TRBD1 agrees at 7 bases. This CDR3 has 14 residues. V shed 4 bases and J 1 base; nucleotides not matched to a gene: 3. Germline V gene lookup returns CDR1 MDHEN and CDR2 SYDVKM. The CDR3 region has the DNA TGTGCCAGCAGTTACAGGGGAGGGAACACTGAAGCTTTCTTT. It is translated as CASSYRGGNTEAFF.

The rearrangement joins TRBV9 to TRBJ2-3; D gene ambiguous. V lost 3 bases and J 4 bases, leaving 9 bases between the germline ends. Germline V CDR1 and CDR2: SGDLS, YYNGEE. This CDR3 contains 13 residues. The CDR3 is CASSAPNSDTQYF. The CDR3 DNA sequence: TGTGCCAGCAGCGCCCCGAACTCAGATACGCAGTATTTT. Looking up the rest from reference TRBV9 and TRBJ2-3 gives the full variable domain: DSGVTQTPKHLITATGQRVTLRCSPRSGDLSVYWYQQSLDQGLQFLIQYYNGEERAKGNILERFSAQQFPDLHSELNLSSLELGDSALYFCASSAPNSDTQYFGPGTRLTVL.

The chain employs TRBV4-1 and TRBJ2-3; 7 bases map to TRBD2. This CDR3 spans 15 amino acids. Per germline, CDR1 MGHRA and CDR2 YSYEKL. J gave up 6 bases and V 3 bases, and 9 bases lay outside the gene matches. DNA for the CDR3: TGCGCCAGCAGCCATTTTGGACTAGGCGTGGATACGCAGTATTTT. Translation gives CASSHFGLGVDTQYF.

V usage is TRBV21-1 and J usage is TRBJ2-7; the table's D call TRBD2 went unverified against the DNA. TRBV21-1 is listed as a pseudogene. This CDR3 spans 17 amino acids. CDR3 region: CASSKWGSGRDSYEQYF. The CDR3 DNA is TGTGCCAGCAGCAAATGGGGTAGCGGGAGGGACTCCTACGAGCAGTACTTC.

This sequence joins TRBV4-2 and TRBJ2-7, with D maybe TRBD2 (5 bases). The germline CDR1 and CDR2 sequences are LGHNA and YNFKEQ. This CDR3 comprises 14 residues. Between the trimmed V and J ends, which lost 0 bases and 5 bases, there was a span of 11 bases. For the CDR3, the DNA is TGTGCCAGCAGCCAAGATCATGGAGGAAACGAGCAGTACTTC. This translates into CASSQDHGGNEQYF.

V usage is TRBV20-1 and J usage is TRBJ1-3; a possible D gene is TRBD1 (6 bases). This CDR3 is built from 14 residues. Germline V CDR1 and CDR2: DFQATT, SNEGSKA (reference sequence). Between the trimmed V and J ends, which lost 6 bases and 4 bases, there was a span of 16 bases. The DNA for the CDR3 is TGCAGTGCCGACGCAGGGGTCAAGGGAAACACCATATATTTT. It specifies CSADAGVKGNTIYF.

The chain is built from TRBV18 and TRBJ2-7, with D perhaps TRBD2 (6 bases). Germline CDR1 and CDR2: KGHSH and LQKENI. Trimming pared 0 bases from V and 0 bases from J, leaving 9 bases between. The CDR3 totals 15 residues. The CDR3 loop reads CASSPPEGSSYEQYF. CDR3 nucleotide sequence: TGTGCCAGCTCACCACCGGAGGGTTCCTCCTACGAGCAGTACTTC.

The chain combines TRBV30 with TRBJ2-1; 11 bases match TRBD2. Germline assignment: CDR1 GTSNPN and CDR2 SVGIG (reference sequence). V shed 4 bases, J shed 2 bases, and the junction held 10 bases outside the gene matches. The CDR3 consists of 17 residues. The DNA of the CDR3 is TGTGCCTGGAATGGGGGTACTAGCGGGAGCCCCTACAATGAGCAGTTCTTC. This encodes CAWNGGTSGSPYNEQFF.

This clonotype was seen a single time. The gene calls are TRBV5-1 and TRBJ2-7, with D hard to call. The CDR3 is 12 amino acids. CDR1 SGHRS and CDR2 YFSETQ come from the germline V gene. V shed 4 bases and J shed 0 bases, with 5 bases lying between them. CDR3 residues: CASSRASYEQYF. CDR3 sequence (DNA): TGCGCCAGCAGCAGGGCCTCCTACGAGCAGTACTTC.

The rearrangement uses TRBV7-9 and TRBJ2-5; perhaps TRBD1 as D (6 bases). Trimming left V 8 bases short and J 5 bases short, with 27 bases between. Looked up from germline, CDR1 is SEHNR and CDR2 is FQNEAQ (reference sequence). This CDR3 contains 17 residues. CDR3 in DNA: TGTGCCAGCCCTCGCTCACAGGGTCGACGGATATCGGAGACCCAGTACTTC. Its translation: CASPRSQGRRISETQYF.

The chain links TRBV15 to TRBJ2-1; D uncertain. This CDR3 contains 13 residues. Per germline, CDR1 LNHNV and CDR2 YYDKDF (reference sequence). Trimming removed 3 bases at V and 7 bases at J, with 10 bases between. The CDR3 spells CATSRVSSNEQFF. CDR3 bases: TGTGCCACCAGCAGGGTTAGTTCGAATGAGCAGTTCTTC. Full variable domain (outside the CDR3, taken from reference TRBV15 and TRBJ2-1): DAMVIQNPRYQVTQFGKPVTLSCSQTLNHNVMYWYQQKSSQAPKLLFHYYDKDFNNEADTPDNFQSRRPNTSFCFLDIRSPGLGDTAMYLCATSRVSSNEQFFGPGTRLTVL.

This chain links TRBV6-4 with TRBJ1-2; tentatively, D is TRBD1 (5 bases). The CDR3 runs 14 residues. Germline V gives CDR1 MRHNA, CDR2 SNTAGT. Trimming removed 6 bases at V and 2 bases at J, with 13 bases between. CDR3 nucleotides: TGTGCCAGCAGACCTGGGACGGCCAACTATGGCTACACCTTC. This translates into CASRPGTANYGYTF.

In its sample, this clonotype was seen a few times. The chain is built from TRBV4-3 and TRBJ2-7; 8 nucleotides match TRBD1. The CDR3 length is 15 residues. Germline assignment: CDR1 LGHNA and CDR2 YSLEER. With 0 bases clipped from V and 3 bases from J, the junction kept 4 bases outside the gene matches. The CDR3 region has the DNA TGCGCCAGCAGCCAAGATAGGGGGACAGGCTACGAGCAGTACTTC. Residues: CASSQDRGTGYEQYF.

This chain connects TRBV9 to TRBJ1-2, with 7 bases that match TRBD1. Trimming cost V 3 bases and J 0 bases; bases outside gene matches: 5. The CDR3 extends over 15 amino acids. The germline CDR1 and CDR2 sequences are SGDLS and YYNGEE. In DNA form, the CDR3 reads TGTGCCAGCAGCGACCGGGACAGAGCTAACTATGGCTACACCTTC. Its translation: CASSDRDRANYGYTF.

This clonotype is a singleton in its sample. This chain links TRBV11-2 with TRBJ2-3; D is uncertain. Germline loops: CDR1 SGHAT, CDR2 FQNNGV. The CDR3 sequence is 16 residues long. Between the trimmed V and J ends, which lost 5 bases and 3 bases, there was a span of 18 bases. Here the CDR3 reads CASSGELGFRTDTQYF. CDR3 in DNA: TGTGCCAGCAGCGGAGAACTCGGGTTTAGGACAGATACGCAGTATTTT.

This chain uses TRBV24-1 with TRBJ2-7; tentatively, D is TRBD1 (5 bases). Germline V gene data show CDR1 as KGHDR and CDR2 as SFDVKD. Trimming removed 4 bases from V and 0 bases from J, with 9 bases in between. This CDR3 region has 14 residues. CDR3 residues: CATSEAGSSYEQYF. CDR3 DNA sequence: TGTGCCACCAGTGAGGCAGGGTCCTCCTACGAGCAGTACTTC.

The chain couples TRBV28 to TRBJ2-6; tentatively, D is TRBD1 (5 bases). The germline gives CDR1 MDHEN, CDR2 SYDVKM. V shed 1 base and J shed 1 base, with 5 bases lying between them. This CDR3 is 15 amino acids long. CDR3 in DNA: TGTGCCAGCAGTTTATCAGGGTCTGGGGCCAACGTCCTGACTTTC. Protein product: CASSLSGSGANVLTF.

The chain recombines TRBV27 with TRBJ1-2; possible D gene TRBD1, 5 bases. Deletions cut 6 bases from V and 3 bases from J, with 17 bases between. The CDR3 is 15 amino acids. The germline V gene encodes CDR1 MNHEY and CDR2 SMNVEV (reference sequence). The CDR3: CASSFGRSGHYGYTF. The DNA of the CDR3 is TGTGCCAGCAGCTTCGGACGTTCGGGACACTATGGCTACACCTTC.

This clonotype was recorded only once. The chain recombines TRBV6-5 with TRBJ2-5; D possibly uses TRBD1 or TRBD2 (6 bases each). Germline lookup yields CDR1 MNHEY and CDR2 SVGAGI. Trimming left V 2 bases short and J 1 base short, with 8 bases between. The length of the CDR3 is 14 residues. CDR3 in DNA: TGTGCCAGCAGTTACGGGGGGCCCCAAGAGACCCAGTACTTC. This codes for CASSYGGPQETQYF.